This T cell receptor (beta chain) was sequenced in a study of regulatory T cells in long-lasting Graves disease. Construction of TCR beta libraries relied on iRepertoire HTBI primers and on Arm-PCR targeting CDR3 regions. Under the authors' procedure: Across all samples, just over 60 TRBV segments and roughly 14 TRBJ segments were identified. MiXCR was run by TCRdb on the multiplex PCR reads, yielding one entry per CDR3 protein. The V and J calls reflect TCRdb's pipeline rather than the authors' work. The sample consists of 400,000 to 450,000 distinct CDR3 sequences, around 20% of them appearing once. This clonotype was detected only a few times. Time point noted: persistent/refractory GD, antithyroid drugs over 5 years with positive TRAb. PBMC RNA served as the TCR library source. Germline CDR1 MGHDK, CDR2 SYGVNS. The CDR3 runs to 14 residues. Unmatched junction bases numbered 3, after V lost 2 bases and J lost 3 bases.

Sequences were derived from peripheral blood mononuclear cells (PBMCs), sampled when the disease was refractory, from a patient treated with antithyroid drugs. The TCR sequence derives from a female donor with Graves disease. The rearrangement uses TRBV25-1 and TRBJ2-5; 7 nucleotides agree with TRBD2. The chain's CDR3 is CASSEGREEETQYF. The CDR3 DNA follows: TGTGCCAGCAGTGAAGGGAGGGAGGAAGAGACCCAGTACTTC.